The following is a T cell receptor (beta chain) sequence with its context. Its target is not known. Germline V gives CDR1 SNHLY, CDR2 FYNNEI. V was cut by 8 bases and J by 6 bases, with 13 bases left in between. This CDR3 is 12 amino acids long. Healthy Caucasians supplied all donations. This specimen comes from a study of identical twins. Whole-study findings and limits: Monozygotic twins shared more out-of-frame TCR alpha than recombination models predicted. Sequences that were out-of-frame, alpha and twin-shared displayed an excess of low generation probability. Without tracking the same donors, conclusions rested on cross-sectional statistical analysis.

TCRdb recomputed calls from the 5' RACE reads with MiXCR, one row per CDR3 protein. The table lists 450,000 or so distinct CDR3 sequences, 13% to 15% of them singletons. The same data also contributed to another study, on yellow fever vaccine responses in identical twins.

Sequencing input: CD4+ T cells sorted from blood. The source of this sequence is a woman in her late teens or twenties in good health. V and J are TRBV2 and TRBJ2-5; D remains ambiguous. The CDR3 is CASAYRLQTQYF. The CDR3 nucleotides read TGTGCCAGCGCATACCGTCTACAGACCCAGTACTTC.